These T cell receptor beta chains were read from a single sample in a study of regulatory T cells in long-lasting Graves disease. TCRdb re-analysed the multiplex PCR reads in MiXCR, keeping a single row per CDR3 protein. The sample contains approximately 470,000 distinct CDR3 sequences, under 20% of which appear only once. The sample was also reused in another study, on T cells in Graves' hyperthyroidism and ophthalmopathy.

Sequenced here: peripheral blood mononuclear cells (PBMCs), sampled at new diagnosis, from a patient treated with antithyroid drugs. These receptor sequences come from a man aged 35 to 55 with Graves disease. CDR3s include the opening cysteine and the closing phenylalanine or tryptophan. A D gene is named only where the DNA matches it firmly. Expanded clones are given a class, and other clones once, few, many or no size at all.

abundance	d_gene	v_gene	j_gene	CDR3nt	CDR3aa
NA	NA	TRBV28	TRBJ2-1	TGTGCCAGCAGTTTATACCTAGTTGGCAATGAGCAGTTCTTC	CASSLYLVGNEQFF
many	NA	TRBV3-1	TRBJ2-3	TGTGCCAGCAGCCAGCGCCACCCGCCACTCACAGATACGCAGTATTTT	CASSQRHPPLTDTQYF
NA	NA	TRBV27	TRBJ2-1	TGTGCCAGCAGCCGGGACCGGACCTACAATGAGCAGTTCTTC	CASSRDRTYNEQFF
few	NA	TRBV5-5	TRBJ2-1	TGTGCCAGCAGCTTGGAGGGGGCGGGAACCCTCTCCTACAATGAGCAGTTCTTC	CASSLEGAGTLSYNEQFF
NA	NA	TRBV20-1	TRBJ2-2	TGCAGTGCCAACTATCATCCCGGGGAGCTGTTTTTT	CSANYHPGELFF
few	NA	TRBV19	TRBJ2-7	TGTGCCAGTAGTATCTCGCTGGTCGGAATATCCTACGAGCAGTACTTC	CASSISLVGISYEQYF
many	NA	TRBV5-1	TRBJ1-1	TGCGCCAGCAGCCCCTCGGGACGATTTGAGGACACTGAAGCTTTCTTT	CASSPSGRFEDTEAFF
NA	TRBD2	TRBV6-9	TRBJ2-1	TGTGCCAGCAGTTACCGATGGTCTAGCGGGAGGAAACTAGGGTCCTACAATGAGCAGTTCTTC	CASSYRWSSGRKLGSYNEQFF
many	NA	TRBV3-1	TRBJ1-1	TGTGCCAGCACTTCAGTGTGGGGGATTGGGGACACTGAAGCTTTCTTT	CASTSVWGIGDTEAFF
many	TRBD1	TRBV6-1	TRBJ1-1	TGTGCCACCCTCACACAGGGGCGAGGAGCTGAAGCTTTCTTT	CATLTQGRGAEAFF
NA	NA	TRBV28	TRBJ2-3	TGTGCCAGCAGTTTAAGTTCGACACGCACAGATACGCAGTATTTT	CASSLSSTRTDTQYF
NA	TRBD2	TRBV29-1	TRBJ2-1	TGCAGCCGAGCGGGGAGCTCCTACAATGAGCAGTTCTTC	CSRAGSSYNEQFF
NA	NA	TRBV19	TRBJ1-1	TGTGCCAGTAGTATATCGGGGGGCCCCCTCATCTTT	CASSISGGPLIF
many	NA	TRBV3-1	TRBJ2-5	TGTGCCAGCAGCCAAGAAGCCGGGGGGACCCAGTACTTC	CASSQEAGGTQYF
NA	NA	TRBV3-1	TRBJ1-1	TGTGCCAGCAGCCAAGATCGAGGCGGCACTGAAGCTTTCTTT	CASSQDRGGTEAFF
many	TRBD2	TRBV4-1	TRBJ2-3	TGCGCCAGCAGCTTTCGGGGAGCGGGAGGCAGCACAGATACGCAGTATTTT	CASSFRGAGGSTDTQYF
few	NA	TRBV5-4	TRBJ2-1	TGTGCCAGCAGCTCCGGGGACGCTTCCTACAATGAGCAGTTCTTC	CASSSGDASYNEQFF
NA	NA	TRBV12-3/TRBV12-4	TRBJ1-2	TGTGCCAGCACCTTGGGCAGGGTAGATGGCTACACCTTC	CASTLGRVDGYTF
NA	TRBD2	TRBV5-1	TRBJ2-5	TGCGCCAGCAGCCCATGGTCGGGACTAGCGGGACAAGAGACCCAGTACTTC	CASSPWSGLAGQETQYF
NA	NA	TRBV6-4	TRBJ2-3	TGTGCCAGCAGTGAATCTCGAGGGGCAGATACGCAGTATTTT	CASSESRGADTQYF
many	NA	TRBV18	TRBJ2-1	TGTGCCAGCTCCTCGGAACACAATGAGCAGTTCTTC	CASSSEHNEQFF
many	NA	TRBV28	TRBJ1-5	TGTGCCAGCAGTTTCAGGGGCGGCAATCAGCCCCAGCATTTT	CASSFRGGNQPQHF
many	NA	TRBV2	TRBJ2-4	TGTGCCAGCACCTCGCCCGGTGGCAAAAACATTCAGTACTTC	CASTSPGGKNIQYF
many	TRBD2	TRBV13	TRBJ2-1	TGTGCCAGCAGCTTGCTTCAACTCAGACTAGCGGAGTACAATGAGCAGTTCTTC	CASSLLQLRLAEYNEQFF
few	NA	TRBV4-1	TRBJ2-7	TGCGCCAGCAGCGCCACGGGAGTGACAGGGTATCTCTACGAGCAGTACTTC	CASSATGVTGYLYEQYF
many	NA	TRBV6-2/TRBV6-3	TRBJ2-7	TGTGCCAGCGGACTGCTGGGGGAGGACTACGAGCAGTACTTC	CASGLLGEDYEQYF
few	NA	TRBV19	TRBJ2-1	TGTGCCAGTAGTATAGCGGCCTCCTACAATGAGCAGTTCTTC	CASSIAASYNEQFF
few	NA	TRBV11-2	TRBJ2-3	TGTGCCAGCAGCTTAGGGCTACTCAGTTATAGCACAGATACGCAGTATTTT	CASSLGLLSYSTDTQYF
many	NA	TRBV6-2/TRBV6-3	TRBJ2-7	TGTGCCAGCAGTGAAGCAAGAAGGCTACTAAGCTCCTACGAGCAGTACTTC	CASSEARRLLSSYEQYF
few	TRBD2	TRBV6-2/TRBV6-3	TRBJ2-7	TGTGCCAGCAGTTACTCGTCGGGACTAGCAAACGAGCAGTACTTC	CASSYSSGLANEQYF
many	NA	TRBV5-1	TRBJ2-5	TGCGCCAGCAGCCCCCGGGTAGCGAAGTACCAAGAGACCCAGTACTTC	CASSPRVAKYQETQYF
NA	NA	TRBV28	TRBJ1-4	TGTGCCAGCGGGTTTTGGAGGAATGAAAAACTGTTTTTT	CASGFWRNEKLFF
many	NA	TRBV3-1	TRBJ1-1	TGTGCCAGCAGCCAAAGACCCAACACTGAAGCTTTCTTT	CASSQRPNTEAFF
many	TRBD1	TRBV13	TRBJ2-1	TGTGCCAGCAGCGCCCCAGGGGGCATGGCGTATATTGGACATGAGCAGTTCTTC	CASSAPGGMAYIGHEQFF
NA	NA	TRBV7-9	TRBJ2-3	TGTGCCAGCAGCCCCCGAGGTCGGGAAAGCACAGATACGCAGTATTTT	CASSPRGRESTDTQYF
few	NA	TRBV7-2	TRBJ1-2	TGTGCCAGCAGCTTCGGCAGGCTGGTTAACTATGGCTACACCTTC	CASSFGRLVNYGYTF
few	NA	TRBV6-2/TRBV6-3	TRBJ2-2	TGTGCCACCAAGGGGGTGCCGAACACCGGGGAGCTGTTTTTT	CATKGVPNTGELFF
NA	NA	TRBV24-1	TRBJ2-6	TGTGCCGTAACCCGTTCTGGGGCCAACGTCCTGACTTTC	CAVTRSGANVLTF
NA	NA	TRBV14	TRBJ2-5	TGTGCCAGCAGCGTGGGACCAAAAGAGACCCAGTACTTC	CASSVGPKETQYF
few	TRBD1	TRBV6-5	TRBJ1-5	TGTGCCAGCAGTTACCCAAAGCGCCGGACAGGGGGCAATCAGCCCCAGCATTTT	CASSYPKRRTGGNQPQHF
many	TRBD2	TRBV2	TRBJ2-3	TGTGCCAGCAGACAGCCGGGACTAGCATCAGATACGCAGTATTTT	CASRQPGLASDTQYF
many	TRBD2	TRBV28	TRBJ2-1	TGTGCCAGCAGTTTTTCCCGAACTAGCGTCGCCTACAATGAGCAGTTCTTC	CASSFSRTSVAYNEQFF
once	NA	TRBV7-9	TRBJ2-3	TGTGCGGGCGGGCAGAGCACAGATACGCAGTATTTT	CAGGQSTDTQYF
many	NA	TRBV5-1	TRBJ2-5	TGCGCCAGCAGCTTGAGATCGCAAGAGACCCAGTACTTC	CASSLRSQETQYF
many	TRBD2	TRBV12-3/TRBV12-4	TRBJ2-1	TGTGCCAGCACCTTAGGTAATCGCGGGAGGGCCAATGAGCAGTTCTTC	CASTLGNRGRANEQFF
few	NA	TRBV24-1	TRBJ2-1	TGTGCCACCAGTGATTCTAGACTGGGCGGGAATGAGCAGTTCTTC	CATSDSRLGGNEQFF